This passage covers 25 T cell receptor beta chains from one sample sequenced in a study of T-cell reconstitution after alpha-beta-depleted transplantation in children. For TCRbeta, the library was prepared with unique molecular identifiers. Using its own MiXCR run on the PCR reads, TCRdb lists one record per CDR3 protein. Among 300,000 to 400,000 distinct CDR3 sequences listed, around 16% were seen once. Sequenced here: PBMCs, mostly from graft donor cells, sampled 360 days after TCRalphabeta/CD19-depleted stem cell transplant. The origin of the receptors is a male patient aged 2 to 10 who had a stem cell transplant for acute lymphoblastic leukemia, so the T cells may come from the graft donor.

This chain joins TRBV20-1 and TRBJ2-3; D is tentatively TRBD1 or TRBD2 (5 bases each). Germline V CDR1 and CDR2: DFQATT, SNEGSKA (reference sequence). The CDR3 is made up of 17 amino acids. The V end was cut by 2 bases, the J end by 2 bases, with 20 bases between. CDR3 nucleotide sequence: TGCAGTGCTAGACCCCTGGGGACCTCCTATTCCACAGATACGCAGTATTTT. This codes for CSARPLGTSYSTDTQYF.

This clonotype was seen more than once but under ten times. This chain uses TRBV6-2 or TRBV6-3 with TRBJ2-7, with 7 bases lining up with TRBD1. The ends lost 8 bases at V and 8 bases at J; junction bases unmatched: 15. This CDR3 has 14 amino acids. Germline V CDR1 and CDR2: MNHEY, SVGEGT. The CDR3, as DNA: TGTGCCAGCTCCAAGGCCCCGACAGGGATGAAGCAGTACTTC. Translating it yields CASSKAPTGMKQYF.

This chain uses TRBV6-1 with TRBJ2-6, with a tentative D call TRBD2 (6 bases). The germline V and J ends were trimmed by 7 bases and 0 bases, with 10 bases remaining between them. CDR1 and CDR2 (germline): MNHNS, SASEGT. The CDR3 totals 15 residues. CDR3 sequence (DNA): TGTGCCAGCAATACGCGGGGCTCTGGGGCCAACGTCCTGACTTTC. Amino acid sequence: CASNTRGSGANVLTF.

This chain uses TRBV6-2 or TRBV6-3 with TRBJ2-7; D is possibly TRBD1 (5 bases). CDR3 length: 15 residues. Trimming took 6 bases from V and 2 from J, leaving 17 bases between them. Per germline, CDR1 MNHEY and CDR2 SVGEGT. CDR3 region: CASRATGLGTYEQYF. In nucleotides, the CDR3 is TGTGCCAGCAGGGCTACAGGTTTGGGAACCTACGAGCAGTACTTC.

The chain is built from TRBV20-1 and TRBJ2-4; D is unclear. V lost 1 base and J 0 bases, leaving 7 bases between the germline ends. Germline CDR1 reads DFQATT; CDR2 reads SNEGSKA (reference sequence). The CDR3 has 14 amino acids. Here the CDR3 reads CSARGPLAKNIQYF. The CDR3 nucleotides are TGCAGTGCTAGAGGACCACTAGCCAAAAACATTCAGTACTTC.

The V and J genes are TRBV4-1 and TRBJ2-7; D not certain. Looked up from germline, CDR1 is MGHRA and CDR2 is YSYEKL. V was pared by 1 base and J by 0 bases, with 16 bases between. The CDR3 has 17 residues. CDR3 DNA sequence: TGCGCCAGCAGCCAAGCGCCAGAATGGACGATCTCCTACGAGCAGTACTTC. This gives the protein CASSQAPEWTISYEQYF.

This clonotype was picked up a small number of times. The CDR3 loop reads CASSQFPGGENIQYF. The DNA for the CDR3 is TGTGCCAGCAGCCAGTTCCCGGGAGGGGAAAACATTCAGTACTTC. The chain couples TRBV3-1 to TRBJ2-4; 8 bases line up with TRBD2. Germline assignment: CDR1 LGHDT and CDR2 YNNKEL (reference sequence). V was pared by 3 bases and J by 5 bases, with 6 bases of the junction left unmatched. The CDR3 runs to 15 residues.

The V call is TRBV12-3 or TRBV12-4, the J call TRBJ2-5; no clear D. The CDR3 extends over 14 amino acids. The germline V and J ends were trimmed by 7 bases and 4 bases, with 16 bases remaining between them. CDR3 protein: CASNPYGPRETQYF. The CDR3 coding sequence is TGTGCCAGCAACCCCTATGGCCCAAGAGAGACCCAGTACTTC.

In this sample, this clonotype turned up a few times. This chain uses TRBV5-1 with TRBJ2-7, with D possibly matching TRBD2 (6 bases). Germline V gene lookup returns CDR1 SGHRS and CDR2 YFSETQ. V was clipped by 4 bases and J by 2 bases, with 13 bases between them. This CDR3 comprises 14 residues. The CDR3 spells CASSGLAPAYEQYF. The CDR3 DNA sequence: TGCGCCAGCAGCGGGCTAGCGCCAGCCTACGAGCAGTACTTC.

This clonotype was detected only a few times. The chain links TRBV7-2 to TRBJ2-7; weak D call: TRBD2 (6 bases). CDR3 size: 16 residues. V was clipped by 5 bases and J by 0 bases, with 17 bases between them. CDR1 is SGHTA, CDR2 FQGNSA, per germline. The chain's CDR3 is CASSKELAPSSYEQYF. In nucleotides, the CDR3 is TGTGCCAGCAGCAAGGAACTAGCCCCCTCCTCCTACGAGCAGTACTTC.

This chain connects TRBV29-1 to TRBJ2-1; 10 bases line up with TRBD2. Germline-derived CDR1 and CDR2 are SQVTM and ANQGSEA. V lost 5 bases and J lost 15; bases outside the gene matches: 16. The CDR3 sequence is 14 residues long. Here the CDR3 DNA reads TGCAGCGTTCTGACCGGACTAGCGGAACACTCGGGGTTCTTC. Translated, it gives CSVLTGLAEHSGFF.

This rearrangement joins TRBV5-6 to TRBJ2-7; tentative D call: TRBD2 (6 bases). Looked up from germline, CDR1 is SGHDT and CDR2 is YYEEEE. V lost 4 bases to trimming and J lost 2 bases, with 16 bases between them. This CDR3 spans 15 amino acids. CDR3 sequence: CASSVWGLAAYEQYF. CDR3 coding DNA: TGTGCCAGCAGCGTGTGGGGACTGGCTGCCTACGAGCAGTACTTC.

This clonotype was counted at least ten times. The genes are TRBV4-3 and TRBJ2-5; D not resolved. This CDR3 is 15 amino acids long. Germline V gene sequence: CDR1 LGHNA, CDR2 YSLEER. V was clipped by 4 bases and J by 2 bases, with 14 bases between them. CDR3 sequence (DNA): TGCGCCAGCAGCCGAGAAAACGTTGGGCAAGAGACCCAGTACTTC. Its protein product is CASSRENVGQETQYF.

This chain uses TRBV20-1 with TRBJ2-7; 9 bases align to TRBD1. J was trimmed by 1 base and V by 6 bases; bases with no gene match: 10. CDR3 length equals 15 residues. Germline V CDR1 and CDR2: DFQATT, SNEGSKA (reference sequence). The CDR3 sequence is CSATNRGRRSYEQYF. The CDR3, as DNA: TGCAGTGCCACGAACAGGGGGCGTCGATCCTACGAGCAGTACTTC.

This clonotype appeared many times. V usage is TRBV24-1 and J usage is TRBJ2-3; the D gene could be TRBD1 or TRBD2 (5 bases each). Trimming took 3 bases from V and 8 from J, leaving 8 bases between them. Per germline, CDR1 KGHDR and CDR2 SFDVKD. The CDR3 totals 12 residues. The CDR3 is CATSDPGPTQYF. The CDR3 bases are TGTGCCACCAGTGATCCGGGGCCTACGCAGTATTTT.

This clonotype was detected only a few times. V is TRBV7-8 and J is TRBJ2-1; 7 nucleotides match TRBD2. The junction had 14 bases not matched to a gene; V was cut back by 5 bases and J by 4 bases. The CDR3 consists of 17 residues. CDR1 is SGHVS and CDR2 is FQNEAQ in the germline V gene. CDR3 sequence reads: CASSDPPAWTRYNEQFF. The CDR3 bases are TGTGCCAGCAGCGACCCCCCGGCCTGGACTAGGTACAATGAGCAGTTCTTC. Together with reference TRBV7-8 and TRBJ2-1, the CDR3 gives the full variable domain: GAGVSQSPRYKVAKRGQDVALRCDPISGHVSLFWYQQALGQGPEFLTYFQNEAQLDKSGLPSDRFFAERPEGSVSTLKIQRTQQEDSAVYLCASSDPPAWTRYNEQFFGPGTRLTVL.

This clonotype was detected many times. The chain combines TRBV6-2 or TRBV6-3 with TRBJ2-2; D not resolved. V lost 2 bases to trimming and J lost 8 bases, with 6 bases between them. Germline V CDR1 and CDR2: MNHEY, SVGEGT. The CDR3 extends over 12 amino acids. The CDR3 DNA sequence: TGTGCCAGCAGTTACCCCCGTGGGGAGCTGTTTTTT. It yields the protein CASSYPRGELFF.

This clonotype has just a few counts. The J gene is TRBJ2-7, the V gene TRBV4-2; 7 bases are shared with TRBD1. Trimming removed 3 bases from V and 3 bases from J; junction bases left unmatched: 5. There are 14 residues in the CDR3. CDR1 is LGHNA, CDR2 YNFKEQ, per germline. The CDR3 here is CASSHRDSGYEQYF. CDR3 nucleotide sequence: TGTGCCAGCAGCCACCGGGACAGTGGCTACGAGCAGTACTTC.

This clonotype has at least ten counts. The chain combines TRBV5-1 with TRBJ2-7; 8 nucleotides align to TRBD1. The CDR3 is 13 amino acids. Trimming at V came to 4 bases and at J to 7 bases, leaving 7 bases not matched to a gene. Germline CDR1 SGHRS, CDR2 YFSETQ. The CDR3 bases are TGCGCCAGCAGCCCTACCAGGGGGCTGGAGCAGTACTTC. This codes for CASSPTRGLEQYF.

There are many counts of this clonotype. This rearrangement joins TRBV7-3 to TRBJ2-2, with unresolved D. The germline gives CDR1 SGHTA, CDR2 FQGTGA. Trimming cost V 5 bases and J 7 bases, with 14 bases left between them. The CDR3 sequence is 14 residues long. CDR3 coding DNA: TGTGCCAGCAGCCCAGGACCCGAGGTCGGGGAGCTGTTTTTT. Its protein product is CASSPGPEVGELFF.

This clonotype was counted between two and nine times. As DNA, the CDR3 is TGTGCCAGCATTGGAAAGACTAGCGGGAGGGCCCCCTACTACAATGAGCAGTTCTTC. Translation gives CASIGKTSGRAPYYNEQFF. The chain couples TRBV6-2 or TRBV6-3 to TRBJ2-1; 14 nucleotides match TRBD2. Germline CDR1 and CDR2: MNHEY and SVGEGT. The CDR3 is made up of 19 amino acids. V trimming: 7 bases; J trimming: 3 bases; junction bases outside the gene matches: 14.

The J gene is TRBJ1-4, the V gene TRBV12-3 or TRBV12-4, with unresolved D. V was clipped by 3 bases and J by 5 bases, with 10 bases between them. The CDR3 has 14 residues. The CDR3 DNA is TGTGCCAGCAGTTTCGCCTATTTAAATGAAAAACTGTTTTTT. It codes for CASSFAYLNEKLFF.

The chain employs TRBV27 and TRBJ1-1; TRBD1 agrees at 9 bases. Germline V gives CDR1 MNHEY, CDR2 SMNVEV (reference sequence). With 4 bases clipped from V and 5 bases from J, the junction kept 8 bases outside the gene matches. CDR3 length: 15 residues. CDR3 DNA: TGTGCCAGCAGTTCCGCTGACAGGGGGTGGACTGAAGCTTTCTTT. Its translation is CASSSADRGWTEAFF.

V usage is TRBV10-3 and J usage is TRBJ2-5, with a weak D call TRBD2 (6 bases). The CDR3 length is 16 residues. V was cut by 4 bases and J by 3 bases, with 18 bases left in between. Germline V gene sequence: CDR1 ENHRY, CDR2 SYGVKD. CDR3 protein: CAISGALPGAKETQYF. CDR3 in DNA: TGTGCCATCAGTGGGGCCCTACCGGGAGCGAAAGAGACCCAGTACTTC.

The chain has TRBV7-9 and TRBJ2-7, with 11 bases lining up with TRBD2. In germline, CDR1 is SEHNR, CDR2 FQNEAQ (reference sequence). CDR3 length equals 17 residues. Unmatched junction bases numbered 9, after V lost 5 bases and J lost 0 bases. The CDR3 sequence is CASSPTTSGISSYEQYF. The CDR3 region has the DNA TGTGCCAGCAGCCCAACGACTAGCGGGATAAGCTCCTACGAGCAGTACTTC.